The 10 T cell receptor beta chains listed next were all sequenced from one sample in a study of response to subunit inactivated influenza vaccine. Each CDR3 protein is one row after TCRdb ran MiXCR on the RT-PCR reads. The repertoire holds about 570,000 distinct CDR3 sequences, with about 11% as singletons. In addition, the sample was reused for a study of T cells expressing NK-cell markers. From that report: It was by 5'RACE template switching with UMIs that TCR beta cDNA was made.

Specimen: PBMCs from blood, collected on the day of vaccination. The receptors were gathered from a middle-aged man who received an inactivated influenza vaccine.

This clonotype was seen more than once but under ten times. The chain carries TRBV12-3 or TRBV12-4 and TRBJ2-7; TRBD1 agrees at 9 bases. V lost 6 bases to trimming and J lost 1 base; unmatched junction nucleotides: 10. The CDR3 sequence is 16 residues long. The CDR3 DNA reads as TGTGCCAGCAGCCCCCACAGGGGGCGGGGGTCCTACGAGCAGTACTTC. Translated, it gives CASSPHRGRGSYEQYF.

This clonotype has just a few counts. This rearrangement joins TRBV9 to TRBJ1-2; D is uncertain. This CDR3 has 15 amino acids. From germline, CDR1 is SGDLS and CDR2 YYNGEE. V was shortened by 0 bases and J by 2 bases, with 11 bases between the two germline ends. The CDR3, as DNA: TGTGCCAGCAGCGTAGATGCAGATCGAAACTATGGCTACACCTTC. Amino acids: CASSVDADRNYGYTF. Based on the CDR3 plus reference TRBV9 and TRBJ1-2, the full variable domain is DSGVTQTPKHLITATGQRVTLRCSPRSGDLSVYWYQQSLDQGLQFLIQYYNGEERAKGNILERFSAQQFPDLHSELNLSSLELGDSALYFCASSVDADRNYGYTFGSGTRLTVV.

The CDR3 region is CASSFGGVMNTEAFF. In DNA, the CDR3 is TGTGCCAGCAGTTTTGGGGGGGTTATGAACACTGAAGCTTTCTTT. The chain couples TRBV6-5 to TRBJ1-1; maybe TRBD1 (5 bases). The CDR3 has 15 residues. The germline gives CDR1 MNHEY, CDR2 SVGAGI. Trimming pared 4 bases from V and 0 bases from J, leaving 12 bases between.

This clonotype showed up just a few times. The chain combines TRBV25-1 with TRBJ2-3; 9 bases fit TRBD2. This CDR3 has 16 residues. Per the germline V gene, CDR1 is MGHDK and CDR2 is SYGVNS. J was trimmed by 5 bases and V by 1 base; bases with no gene match: 7. The CDR3 reads CASSEWWGSGRDTQYF. CDR3 DNA sequence: TGTGCCAGCAGTGAATGGTGGGGTAGCGGGAGAGATACGCAGTATTTT.

The chain has TRBV7-2 and TRBJ2-5; TRBD2 agrees at 12 bases. Trimming cost V 5 bases and J 5 bases; bases outside gene matches: 9. The germline CDR1 and CDR2 sequences are SGHTA and FQGNSA. The CDR3 spans 16 residues. CDR3 region: CASSPRTSGVSETQYF. CDR3 DNA sequence: TGTGCCAGCAGCCCCCGGACTAGCGGGGTTTCTGAGACCCAGTACTTC. The entire variable domain, with the rest obtained from reference TRBV7-2 and TRBJ2-5, is as follows: GAGVSQSPSNKVTEKGKDVELRCDPISGHTALYWYRQSLGQGLEFLIYFQGNSAPDKSGLPSDRFSAERTGGSVSTLTIQRTQQEDSAVYLCASSPRTSGVSETQYFGPGTRLLVL.

This clonotype was found a few times. The chain employs TRBV5-5 and TRBJ2-5; 7 positions match TRBD1. In germline, CDR1 is SGHKS, CDR2 YYEKEE (reference sequence). V trimming: 3 bases; J trimming: 0 bases; junction bases outside the gene matches: 5. The CDR3 consists of 15 residues. The CDR3 DNA reads as TGTGCCAGCAGCTACTCCGACAGGGACCAAGAGACCCAGTACTTC. Its translation: CASSYSDRDQETQYF.

This chain connects TRBV28 to TRBJ2-7; D gene unclear. V dropped 2 bases and J dropped 6 bases, with 11 bases sitting between them. Germline-derived CDR1 and CDR2 are MDHEN and SYDVKM. This CDR3 is 13 amino acids long. This CDR3 reads CASSLIPASEQYF. In DNA, the CDR3 is TGTGCCAGCAGTTTAATTCCAGCTAGCGAGCAGTACTTC.

This clonotype was seen only a few times. The chain couples TRBV11-2 to TRBJ2-7; D assignment may be TRBD1 or TRBD2 (5 bases each). Trimming took 3 bases from V and 3 from J, leaving 9 bases between them. Germline V CDR1 and CDR2: SGHAT, FQNNGV. The CDR3 covers 13 residues. In DNA form, the CDR3 reads TGTGCCAGCAGCTTGGGGGTCAACTACGAGCAGTACTTC. Residues: CASSLGVNYEQYF. The full variable domain, its missing parts supplied by reference TRBV11-2 and TRBJ2-7, is EAGVAQSPRYKIIEKRQSVAFWCNPISGHATLYWYQQILGQGPKLLIQFQNNGVVDDSQLPKDRFSAERLKGVDSTLKIQPAKLEDSAVYLCASSLGVNYEQYFGPGTRLTVT.

This clonotype was counted ten times or more. J is TRBJ2-5 and V is TRBV11-2; D gene ambiguous. V shed 0 bases and J shed 3 bases, with 17 bases lying between them. The CDR3 is 17 residues long. CDR1 SGHAT and CDR2 FQNNGV come from the germline V gene. The CDR3 loop is CASSLDTMRPGEETQYF. DNA of the CDR3: TGTGCCAGCAGCTTAGATACGATGAGGCCTGGGGAAGAGACCCAGTACTTC.

There are a few counts of this clonotype. The V and J genes are TRBV29-1 and TRBJ2-1; 8 nucleotides line up with TRBD2. The CDR3 consists of 12 residues. V dropped 5 bases and J dropped 9; count of bases not matched to a gene: 6. Looked up from germline, CDR1 is SQVTM and CDR2 is ANQGSEA. The CDR3: CSVRPGGSEQFF. CDR3 bases: TGCAGCGTTCGTCCGGGGGGGAGTGAGCAGTTCTTC.